This T cell receptor beta chain originates from a study of shared clonotypes between healthy human individuals. Donors, without exception, were Caucasian adults residing in Nashville, Tennessee. The CDR3 has 15 amino acids. The germline V gene encodes CDR1 SGHVS and CDR2 FQNEAQ. Trimming removed 3 bases from V and 4 bases from J, with 16 bases in between. The data were produced by immunoSEQ multiplex PCR, yet TCRdb's version contains in-frame clones alone and is incomplete. The table includes more than 2 million clones, 85% to 95% detected once. Comments on this clone: Its antigen is not known.

General study findings and limits: The genetic and exposure-history diversity represented was limited by few donors. The authors sampled blood alone, and tissue repertoires likely differ.

Sequenced: naive CD4+ T cells sorted from blood. Specified subset: CD45RA+ positively selected. The chain recombines TRBV7-8 with TRBJ2-7; no clear D gene. This receptor was identified in a man younger than 30 in good health. CDR3 nucleotides: TGTGCCAGCAGCTTGGAATCAATACCCCCTTACGAGCAGTACTTC. Its protein product is CASSLESIPPYEQYF.